These T cell receptor beta chains were read from a single sample in a study of response to subunit inactivated influenza vaccine. Each CDR3 protein gets one entry after TCRdb re-called the RT-PCR reads with MiXCR. The profile shows 540,000 or so distinct CDR3 sequences, roughly 13% of them singletons. The source material was PBMCs from blood, sampled 45 days after vaccination. Receptor source: a man aged 50 to 59 who received an inactivated influenza vaccine. CDR3s include the opening cysteine and the closing phenylalanine or tryptophan. A D gene is named only where the DNA matches it firmly. Where a row states a size, it is once, few, many or the class of an expanded clone; other rows omit it.

J: TRBJ2-7
length: 16
size: few
D: -
V: TRBV7-2
DNA: TGTGCCAGCAGCCCCGCCGGGGCGGGAAGCTCCTACGAGCAGTACTTC
CDR3: CASSPAGAGSSYEQYF

J: TRBJ1-2
length: 12
size: many
D: -
V: TRBV6-2/TRBV6-3
DNA: TGTGCCGTCGGTCTTTCCTCGGTCGGCTACACCTTC
CDR3: CAVGLSSVGYTF

J: TRBJ2-4
length: 12
size: -
D: -
V: TRBV11-2
DNA: TGTGCCAGCAGTCATCAAAGGAACATTCAGTACTTC
CDR3: CASSHQRNIQYF

J: TRBJ2-7
length: 17
size: many
D: -
V: TRBV7-2
DNA: TGTGCCAGCAGCCTAGGCTATGGGGGAAGGAGCTCCTACGAGCAGTACTTC
CDR3: CASSLGYGGRSSYEQYF

J: TRBJ2-1
length: 17
size: -
D: -
V: TRBV27
DNA: TGTGCCAGCAGTTTCCCCCCGTTACAGGGTGAAGACAATGAGCAGTTCTTC
CDR3: CASSFPPLQGEDNEQFF

J: TRBJ1-1
length: 13
size: many
D: -
V: TRBV6-4
DNA: TGTGCCAGCAGTCACCAAGACGGGACTGAAGCTTTCTTT
CDR3: CASSHQDGTEAFF

J: TRBJ2-7
length: 12
size: -
D: TRBD2
V: TRBV2
DNA: TGTGCCAGCAGAGAGACTAGCTCCGAGCAGTACTTC
CDR3: CASRETSSEQYF

J: TRBJ2-1
length: 17
size: -
D: TRBD2
V: TRBV20-1
DNA: TGCAGTGCTAGAGGATTGGGAACTAGCGACTCCTACAATGAGCAGTTCTTC
CDR3: CSARGLGTSDSYNEQFF

J: TRBJ1-1
length: 15
size: -
D: TRBD1
V: TRBV7-9
DNA: TGTGCCAGCAGCTTTTTAGGGGGCTTGAACACTGAAGCTTTCTTT
CDR3: CASSFLGGLNTEAFF

J: TRBJ1-1
length: 14
size: few
D: -
V: TRBV29-1
DNA: TGCAGCGCCAACTGGGGGCAGTTGAACACTGAAGCTTTCTTT
CDR3: CSANWGQLNTEAFF

J: TRBJ2-3
length: 17
size: few
D: TRBD1
V: TRBV7-6
DNA: TGTGCCAGCAGCTTACTGACAGGGGGTGTAAGCGCAGATACGCAGTATTTT
CDR3: CASSLLTGGVSADTQYF

J: TRBJ1-1
length: 16
size: -
D: -
V: TRBV7-8
DNA: TGTGCCAGCAGCTTAGTGGAGGGATCTATGAACACTGAAGCTTTCTTT
CDR3: CASSLVEGSMNTEAFF

J: TRBJ2-7
length: 13
size: many
D: TRBD2
V: TRBV12-3/TRBV12-4
DNA: TGTGCCAGCAGTTTTGGGAGGGGATACGAGCAGTACTTC
CDR3: CASSFGRGYEQYF

J: TRBJ2-3
length: 16
size: few
D: TRBD2
V: TRBV28
DNA: TGTGCCAGCAGCTCGGGGGGCGGGAGGAGGGCAGATACGCAGTATTTT
CDR3: CASSSGGGRRADTQYF

J: TRBJ2-6
length: 14
size: -
D: -
V: TRBV4-3
DNA: TGCGCCAGCAGCCCGAACTCTGGGGCCAACGTCCTGACTTTC
CDR3: CASSPNSGANVLTF

J: TRBJ1-3
length: 15
size: -
D: -
V: TRBV7-2
DNA: TGTGCCAGCAGCGCCACCTTGGGGGGCGGAAACACCATATATTTT
CDR3: CASSATLGGGNTIYF

J: TRBJ2-1
length: 16
size: few
D: -
V: TRBV7-2
DNA: TGTGCCAGCAGCCAGACGAGGGGCAAGTCCTACAATGAGCAGTTCTTC
CDR3: CASSQTRGKSYNEQFF

J: TRBJ2-3
length: 17
size: -
D: TRBD2
V: TRBV4-3
DNA: TGCGCCAGCAGCCAAGAGGGAACGGGAGGAGGCACAGATACGCAGTATTTT
CDR3: CASSQEGTGGGTDTQYF

J: TRBJ2-3
length: 17
size: -
D: TRBD2
V: TRBV7-3
DNA: TGTGCCAGCAGCTTAACTCCTAGCGGGAGGGCCCCAGATACGCAGTATTTT
CDR3: CASSLTPSGRAPDTQYF

J: TRBJ2-2
length: 15
size: -
D: -
V: TRBV20-1
DNA: TGCAGTGCTCGCCCATCCCGGGATTGGACGGGGGAGCTGTTTTTT
CDR3: CSARPSRDWTGELFF